The clone carrying this TCR beta chain was counted between two and nine times. The V and J ends lost 0 bases and 8 bases respectively, with 13 bases between them. The CDR3 spans 13 residues. Looked up from germline, CDR1 is DFQATT and CDR2 is SNEGSKA (reference sequence). This sample stems from a study of early T cells in non-severe SARS-CoV-2 infection. One entry per CDR3 protein, called by TCRdb with MiXCR from the 5' RACE reads. The table lists more than 95,000 distinct CDR3 sequences, around 10% of them singletons. Sequencing was performed on whole blood, taken at baseline. The chain uses TRBV20-1 and TRBJ1-2; tentative D call: TRBD1 (5 bases). The clonotype was recovered from an adult who was a healthcare worker with PCR-confirmed SARS-CoV-2 infection or an uninfected control (not recorded which). CDR3 nucleotides: TGCAGTGCTAGAGATCCCCCCCAGGGAGGCTACACCTTC. The encoded protein is CSARDPPQGGYTF.